Following are 2 T cell receptor beta chains from one sample sequenced in a study of human T cells and chemical hapten exposure (dated by TCRdb to the early 2020s). Libraries came from RACE. TCRdb records NextSeq 500 as the sequencer. TCRdb ran its own pipeline on the public reads, namely fastp trimming at Q25 and MiXCR clone calling, and kept in-frame beta chains. All rows with the same CDR3 protein become a single entry with the most common DNA and genes. The sample contains a few hundred thousand distinct CDR3 sequences, 5.5% of them found a single time. The leading ten clones occupy 7% to 10% of the sample. Taken with the paper, the label for time point translates to: pre-sensitization, week 0. Sample treatment or condition, as interpreted from the label and publication: therapeutic diphenylcyclopropenone sensitization with weekly scalp DPC. The specimen was whole blood, collected in connection with sensitization to the hapten diphenylcyclopropenone (DPC). The receptors shown here come from a woman between 18 and 30 years old with alopecia areata. Some clones in this sample may be carry-over from other donors' samples.

This clonotype appeared a few times. The chain links TRBV6-5 to TRBJ1-1; 10 bases are shared with TRBD1. The V segment lost 6 bases and the J segment 3 bases; nucleotides outside the gene matches: 13. Germline CDR1 MNHEY, CDR2 SVGAGI. The CDR3 covers 17 residues. CDR3 sequence: CASSTDRGRGSDTEAFF. The CDR3 bases are TGTGCCAGCAGCACCGACAGGGGGCGGGGGTCGGACACTGAAGCTTTCTTT.

This CDR3 reads CASSQDEGGSYEQYF. CDR3 sequence (DNA): TGTGCCAGCAGCCAAGACGAGGGGGGGAGCTACGAGCAGTACTTC. V gene TRBV4-2 combines with J gene TRBJ2-7; maybe TRBD2 (7 bases). Trimming removed 0 bases at V and 3 bases at J, with 12 bases between. Germline V gene sequence: CDR1 LGHNA, CDR2 YNFKEQ. The CDR3 has 15 residues.